A single sample is the source of the 30 T cell receptor beta chains below, sequenced in a study of patients and donors after allogeneic stem cell transplantation. Using its own MiXCR run on the RT-PCR reads, TCRdb lists one record per CDR3 protein. Among about 960,000 distinct CDR3 sequences listed, under 20% were seen once. The sample was blood, either unsorted or a sorted T cell fraction (not recorded which). Receptors originate from a human donor who was either an allogeneic HSCT recipient or a stem cell or donor lymphocyte infusion donor (not recorded which). It is not recorded whose cells these are; they may come from a transplant donor.

This clonotype was recorded at least ten times. The chain is built from TRBV7-2 and TRBJ2-3; possibly TRBD1 for D (6 bases). Germline lookup yields CDR1 SGHTA and CDR2 FQGNSA. The CDR3 extends over 15 amino acids. Trimming removed 0 bases at V and 2 bases at J, with 9 bases between. CDR3 DNA: TGTGCCAGCAGCTTAGCGGGGGCGCCCACAGATACGCAGTATTTT. Its translation is CASSLAGAPTDTQYF.

The table lists this clonotype with a few counts. The chain carries TRBV5-1 and TRBJ1-1; D is perhaps TRBD1 (6 bases). V was shortened by 1 base and J by 3 bases, with 13 bases between the two germline ends. CDR1 SGHRS and CDR2 YFSETQ come from the germline V gene. This CDR3 contains 15 residues. The CDR3 DNA reads TGCGCCAGCAGCTTGATACAGGGCGGGGACACTGAAGCTTTCTTT. Translating it yields CASSLIQGGDTEAFF.

This clonotype was picked up a small number of times. The rearrangement links TRBV20-1 to TRBJ2-7; perhaps TRBD2 as D (7 bases). CDR3 length: 13 amino acids. Looked up from germline, CDR1 is DFQATT and CDR2 is SNEGSKA (reference sequence). The CDR3 DNA reads TGCAGCGGGACAAGCGGGACATCCTACGAGCAGTACTTC. Amino acids: CSGTSGTSYEQYF.

V gene TRBV27 combines with J gene TRBJ2-7, with D perhaps matching TRBD2 (5 bases). The CDR3 is made up of 14 amino acids. V lost 0 bases and J lost 2, with 8 bases in between. Germline assignment: CDR1 MNHEY and CDR2 SMNVEV (reference sequence). In DNA form, the CDR3 reads TGTGCCAGCAGTTTATCGAGCGGAACCTACGAGCAGTACTTC. It specifies CASSLSSGTYEQYF.

The table lists this clonotype with a few counts. V gene TRBV18 combines with J gene TRBJ1-2, with D tentatively TRBD1 (5 bases). V gave up 2 bases and J gave up 6 bases, with 13 bases separating them. Germline CDR1 KGHSH, CDR2 LQKENI. This CDR3 contains 14 residues. The CDR3 here is CASSPDIQGNGYTF. CDR3 in DNA: TGTGCCAGCTCACCAGATATCCAGGGTAATGGCTACACCTTC.

This clonotype was found a few times. The CDR3 region is CSAHPGLSSPLHF. CDR3 nucleotides: TGCAGTGCTCACCCGGGACTTAGTTCACCCCTCCACTTT. The chain is built from TRBV20-1 and TRBJ1-6; D may be TRBD1 (5 bases). Trimming took off 5 bases at V and 9 bases at J, with 14 bases between the two ends. The germline V gene encodes CDR1 DFQATT and CDR2 SNEGSKA (reference sequence). The CDR3 loop spans 13 amino acids.

In its sample, this clonotype was seen a few times. The chain joins TRBV5-1 to TRBJ1-6, with TRBD1 as a possible D gene (5 bases). This CDR3 has 15 amino acids. V lost 5 bases to trimming and J lost 10 bases, with 19 bases between them. The germline V gene encodes CDR1 SGHRS and CDR2 YFSETQ. This chain's CDR3 is CASRSDRRGNSPLHF. The DNA of the CDR3 is TGCGCCAGCAGAAGTGATCGGAGGGGTAACTCACCCCTCCACTTT.

This clonotype showed up just a few times. This sequence joins TRBV20-1 and TRBJ2-5; D is undetermined. The CDR3 loop spans 11 amino acids. In germline, CDR1 is DFQATT, CDR2 SNEGSKA (reference sequence). CDR3 sequence: CSALVGETQYF. CDR3 coding DNA: TGCAGCGCCCTTGTCGGGGAGACCCAGTACTTC.

V and J are TRBV4-1 and TRBJ2-7; TRBD1 matches at 8 bases. From germline, CDR1 is MGHRA and CDR2 YSYEKL. The V gene end was trimmed by 4 bases and the J gene end by 6 bases; junction bases not matched to a gene: 5. CDR3 length: 13 residues. In DNA form, the CDR3 reads TGCGCCAGCAGCCGGACAGGGCTCGGCGAGCAGTACTTC. As protein: CASSRTGLGEQYF.

In regard to this clonotype: The junction shows a germline mismatch at one end, possibly a read error. The CDR3 protein is CASSSTIHSVANVLTF. The CDR3, as DNA: TGTGCCAGCAGCTCTACTATACACTCTGTGGCCAACGTCCTGACTTTC. The chain joins TRBV7-9 to TRBJ2-6; D is unclear. This CDR3 comprises 16 residues. Germline assignment: CDR1 SEHNR and CDR2 FQNEAQ (reference sequence).

This clonotype turned up a few times. The genes are TRBV28 and TRBJ1-3; no clear D gene. V was cut by 6 bases and J by 7 bases, with 19 bases left in between. CDR1 is MDHEN, CDR2 SYDVKM, per germline. The CDR3 is made up of 15 amino acids. The chain's CDR3 is CASSPRTRTENTIYF. The CDR3 nucleotides are TGTGCCAGCAGCCCAAGGACCCGGACGGAGAACACCATATATTTT.

This clonotype was counted a few times. This chain connects TRBV12-3 or TRBV12-4 to TRBJ1-6; weak D call: TRBD1 (6 bases). The CDR3 sequence is 15 residues long. The V end was cut by 7 bases, the J end by 8 bases, with 18 bases between. The CDR3 is CASTKRGTKDSPLHF. Written as DNA, the CDR3 is TGTGCCAGCACCAAACGCGGGACAAAAGATTCACCCCTCCACTTT.

The rearrangement links TRBV29-1 to TRBJ2-3; TRBD1 is a possible D gene (6 bases). V lost 0 bases and J 4 bases, leaving 8 bases between the germline ends. Per germline, CDR1 SQVTM and CDR2 ANQGSEA. CDR3 size: 13 residues. This CDR3 reads CSVEEGAADTQYF. In DNA form, the CDR3 reads TGCAGCGTTGAAGAGGGGGCAGCAGATACGCAGTATTTT.

The chain links TRBV24-1 to TRBJ2-5; D may correspond to TRBD1 or TRBD2 (5 bases each). The CDR3 has 13 amino acids. The V gene lost 2 bases and the J gene lost 2 bases, with 5 bases spanning the gap. From germline, CDR1 is KGHDR and CDR2 SFDVKD. The CDR3: CATSDWGQETQYF. The DNA for the CDR3 is TGTGCCACCAGTGATTGGGGGCAAGAGACCCAGTACTTC.

This chain links TRBV29-1 with TRBJ2-1; 7 bases are shared with TRBD1. V trimming: 0 bases; J trimming: 4 bases; junction bases outside the gene matches: 9. The CDR3 covers 16 residues. CDR1 and CDR2 (germline): SQVTM, ANQGSEA. In DNA, the CDR3 is TGCAGCGTTGAAGATCCGACAGGGATTTTTTACAATGAGCAGTTCTTC. Protein sequence: CSVEDPTGIFYNEQFF.

V gene TRBV7-8 combines with J gene TRBJ1-2; D uncertain. The CDR3 loop spans 14 amino acids. Germline lookup yields CDR1 SGHVS and CDR2 FQNEAQ. Trimming took off 5 bases at V and 5 bases at J, with 15 bases between the two ends. This chain's CDR3 is CASSLDGMRYGYTF. Here the CDR3 DNA reads TGTGCCAGCAGCCTGGACGGGATGCGGTATGGCTACACCTTC.

This clonotype was recorded a few times. The chain has TRBV18 and TRBJ1-1; D perhaps matches TRBD1 (6 bases). The CDR3 consists of 13 residues. V was trimmed by 2 bases and J by 12 bases, leaving 16 bases between them. CDR1 and CDR2 from the germline V gene are KGHSH and LQKENI. This CDR3 is CASSPNRDTGTFF. DNA of the CDR3: TGTGCCAGCTCACCAAACCGGGACACGGGAACTTTCTTT.

The rearrangement joins TRBV24-1 to TRBJ2-3; D unresolved. The CDR3 consists of 13 residues. Germline CDR1 is KGHDR and CDR2 is SFDVKD. Trimming took 9 bases from V and 2 from J, leaving 11 bases between them. The CDR3 coding sequence is TGTGCCACCTCAGTAGGGCTCACAGATACGCAGTATTTT. Translated: CATSVGLTDTQYF.

V is TRBV20-1 and J is TRBJ2-7; D not resolved. V lost 4 bases to trimming and J lost 0 bases, with 4 bases between them. Germline CDR1 is DFQATT and CDR2 is SNEGSKA (reference sequence). This CDR3 is 11 amino acids long. The CDR3, as DNA: TGCAGTGCTACCAACTCCTACGAGCAGTACTTC. Amino acid sequence: CSATNSYEQYF.

The chain employs TRBV14 and TRBJ2-2; 10 positions match TRBD2. The CDR3 contains 18 residues. The V segment lost 0 bases and the J segment 3 bases; nucleotides outside the gene matches: 7. Germline loops: CDR1 SGHDN, CDR2 FVKESK. The CDR3 here is CASSQDPVAGGDTGELFF. The CDR3, as DNA: TGTGCCAGCAGCCAAGACCCCGTAGCGGGAGGCGACACCGGGGAGCTGTTTTTT.

This chain joins TRBV9 and TRBJ1-2; a weak D match, TRBD1 (5 bases). V was shortened by 2 bases and J by 5 bases, with 16 bases between the two germline ends. This CDR3 comprises 15 residues. CDR1 is SGDLS and CDR2 is YYNGEE in the germline V gene. In DNA form, the CDR3 reads TGTGCCAGCAGCGTCGCCGAGGGGTTAGAGTATGGCTACACCTTC. Its protein is CASSVAEGLEYGYTF.

This sequence joins TRBV7-9 and TRBJ1-4; D uncertain. The CDR3 totals 13 residues. V lost 5 bases, J lost 5 bases, and 9 bases lay in between. Looked up from germline, CDR1 is SEHNR and CDR2 is FQNEAQ (reference sequence). The CDR3 is CASSGNSNEKLFF. In nucleotides, the CDR3 is TGTGCCAGCAGCGGAAATAGCAATGAAAAACTGTTTTTT. Full variable domain (remainder filled in from reference TRBV7-9 and TRBJ1-4): DTGVSQNPRHKITKRGQNVTFRCDPISEHNRLYWYRQTLGQGPEFLTYFQNEAQLEKSRLLSDRFSAERPKGSFSTLEIQRTEQGDSAMYLCASSGNSNEKLFFGSGTQLSVL.

This clonotype was detected only a few times. V usage is TRBV6-1 and J usage is TRBJ2-1; 7 bases fit TRBD2. The CDR3 runs 14 residues. The ends lost 6 bases at V and 4 bases at J; junction bases unmatched: 6. Per the germline V gene, CDR1 is MNHNS and CDR2 is SASEGT. The CDR3 bases are TGTGCCAGCAGACGGGAGGAAAAGTACAATGAGCAGTTCTTC. It encodes CASRREEKYNEQFF.

The J gene is TRBJ2-7, the V gene TRBV6-1; D gene uncertain. The CDR3 is 15 residues long. Germline-derived CDR1 and CDR2 are MNHNS and SASEGT. V was trimmed by 7 bases and J by 3 bases, leaving 19 bases between them. CDR3 bases: TGTGCCAGCACCCCCGCCAATGTAGGCGGCTACGAGCAGTACTTC. It translates to CASTPANVGGYEQYF.

This clonotype was observed a handful of times. The chain joins TRBV30 to TRBJ2-7; TRBD2 matches at 9 bases. With V trimmed by 2 bases and J by 4 bases, 12 bases remained unmatched. CDR1 and CDR2 (germline): GTSNPN, SVGIG (reference sequence). The CDR3 sequence is 16 residues long. CDR3 bases: TGTGCCTGGAGTCCCAGCGGGAGGCATTTCCCTTACGAGCAGTACTTC. It translates to CAWSPSGRHFPYEQYF.

The J gene is TRBJ2-1, the V gene TRBV24-1; the match to TRBD2 covers 11 bases. CDR1 is KGHDR, CDR2 SFDVKD, per germline. V lost 10 bases and J lost 0; bases outside the gene matches: 7. The CDR3 extends over 16 amino acids. The CDR3 DNA sequence: TGTGCCACTAGAGGACTAGCGGGTTCCTCCTACAATGAGCAGTTCTTC. Its translation is CATRGLAGSSYNEQFF.

The table lists this clonotype with a few counts. This sequence joins TRBV20-1 and TRBJ2-1, with D possibly TRBD2 on 6 matching bases. Germline CDR1 DFQATT, CDR2 SNEGSKA (reference sequence). V was pared by 6 bases and J by 7 bases, with 13 bases between. The CDR3 sequence is 12 residues long. The CDR3 sequence is CSAYGSFNEQFF. The CDR3 nucleotides read TGCAGTGCATACGGGAGCTTTAATGAGCAGTTCTTC.

A few counts support this clonotype. The J gene is TRBJ2-7, the V gene TRBV9, with D unresolved. The V end was cut by 3 bases, the J end by 3 bases, with 13 bases between. The CDR3 loop spans 14 amino acids. CDR1 and CDR2 from the germline V gene are SGDLS and YYNGEE. Here the CDR3 reads CASSAFSADYEQYF. In nucleotides, the CDR3 is TGTGCCAGCAGCGCCTTCAGCGCCGACTACGAGCAGTACTTC.

The chain employs TRBV7-8 and TRBJ1-5; D call uncertain. The CDR3 sequence is 17 residues long. V was pared by 3 bases and J by 0 bases, with 15 bases between. Germline loops: CDR1 SGHVS, CDR2 FQNEAQ. The CDR3 bases are TGTGCCAGCAGCTTTACAGCACTTCAGTATAGCAATCAGCCCCAGCATTTT. It specifies CASSFTALQYSNQPQHF.

Only a few counts were recorded for this clonotype. The chain couples TRBV3-1 to TRBJ1-1; D remains ambiguous. V lost 0 bases to trimming and J lost 6 bases, with 11 bases between them. The CDR3 is made up of 14 amino acids. Per the germline V gene, CDR1 is LGHDT and CDR2 is YNNKEL (reference sequence). The CDR3, as DNA: TGTGCCAGCAGCCAAGATACGAGGAGGGCTGAAGCTTTCTTT. This encodes CASSQDTRRAEAFF.